The 24 T cell receptor beta chains in this list originate from one sample, sequenced in a study of T cell responses to AZD1222 COVID-19 vaccine. The assay was immunoSEQ multiplex PCR, and TCRdb's table has in-frame clones only and misses some. The repertoire consists of some 90,000 clones, with about 90% occurring once and the leading ten covering under 20%. Sequencing used peripheral blood, obtained on day 0 of AZD1222 vaccination. Source of these receptors: an adult in good health.

This chain uses TRBV6-5 with TRBJ2-3; D is unclear. V was trimmed by 6 bases and J by 0 bases, leaving 4 bases between them. The germline gives CDR1 MNHEY, CDR2 SVGAGI. The CDR3 is 12 amino acids. The CDR3 sequence: CASSRSTDTQYF. The CDR3 region has the DNA TGTGCCAGCAGCCGGAGCACAGATACGCAGTATTTT.

The chain employs TRBV18 and TRBJ1-1; D remains unclear. This CDR3 is built from 14 residues. V shed 2 bases and J shed 7 bases, with 14 bases lying between them. Germline V gives CDR1 KGHSH, CDR2 LQKENI. For the CDR3, the DNA is TGTGCCAGCTCACCAGCCAGGCCCTTGGGTGAAGCTTTCTTT. Translating it yields CASSPARPLGEAFF.

The chain recombines TRBV5-1 with TRBJ2-7, with 7 bases identical to TRBD2. The V gene end was trimmed by 0 bases and the J gene end by 5 bases; junction bases not matched to a gene: 5. The CDR3 covers 14 residues. The germline gives CDR1 SGHRS, CDR2 YFSETQ. The CDR3 loop is CASSLAAGDDEQYF. The DNA for the CDR3 is TGCGCCAGCAGCTTGGCCGCGGGAGACGACGAGCAGTACTTC.

This clone was seen only once. The chain employs TRBV9 and TRBJ2-1, with D tentatively TRBD1 or TRBD2 (6 bases each). Per germline, CDR1 SGDLS and CDR2 YYNGEE. V was clipped by 0 bases and J by 7 bases, with 17 bases between them. This CDR3 contains 16 residues. CDR3 in DNA: TGTGCCAGCAGCGTAGTAACGGGAGTAGGGGGGAATGAGCAGTTCTTC. This sequence encodes CASSVVTGVGGNEQFF.

The rearrangement links TRBV12-3 or TRBV12-4 to TRBJ1-1; TRBD1 aligns across 9 bases. J lost 4 bases, V lost 8 bases, and 5 bases had no gene match. This CDR3 has 13 amino acids. The CDR3 nucleotides are TGTGCCAGCGGGACAGGGATCCTCACTGAAGCTTTCTTT. Amino acids: CASGTGILTEAFF.

The rearrangement joins TRBV2 to TRBJ2-1; a possible D gene is TRBD1 (6 bases). The V and J ends lost 5 bases and 5 bases respectively, with 13 bases between them. Per germline, CDR1 SNHLY and CDR2 FYNNEI. CDR3 size: 14 residues. CDR3 DNA: TGTGCCAGCAGTCGCAGGGGAATCAACAATGAGCAGTTCTTC. Its protein is CASSRRGINNEQFF. The variable domain in full, with the rest retrieved from reference TRBV2 and TRBJ2-1, is EPEVTQTPSHQVTQMGQEVILRCVPISNHLYFYWYRQILGQKVEFLVSFYNNEISEKSEIFDDQFSVERPDGSNFTLKIRSTKLEDSAMYFCASSRRGINNEQFFGPGTRLTVL.

This rearrangement joins TRBV25-1 to TRBJ1-1, with D perhaps TRBD1 (5 bases). Germline lookup yields CDR1 MGHDK and CDR2 SYGVNS. Trimming pared 8 bases from V and 4 bases from J, leaving 14 bases between. CDR3 length equals 13 residues. As DNA, the CDR3 is TGTGCCAGCTCTAAGGGGTTTAGCACTGAAGCTTTCTTT. Translating gives CASSKGFSTEAFF.

The V gene is TRBV11-3, the J gene TRBJ2-2; 7 nucleotides align to TRBD2. The CDR3 contains 16 residues. V lost 5 bases, J lost 0 bases, and 6 bases stayed unmatched. Germline V gives CDR1 SGHNT, CDR2 YENEEA. As DNA, the CDR3 is TGTGCCAGCAGCGGGCGGGGGTTGACGAACACCGGGGAGCTGTTTTTT. As protein: CASSGRGLTNTGELFF.

The chain has TRBV7-6 and TRBJ2-7, with D possibly called TRBD1 or TRBD2 (6 bases each). This CDR3 has 14 residues. V was shortened by 8 bases and J by 0 bases, with 14 bases between the two germline ends. The V gene's germline CDR1 is SGHVS and CDR2 FNYEAQ. CDR3 sequence (DNA): TGTGCCAGCCAAAGGGGGGCTAGCTCCTACGAGCAGTACTTC. Protein sequence: CASQRGASSYEQYF.

The chain recombines TRBV7-6 with TRBJ2-1; TRBD2 might be the D (6 bases). The CDR3 is made up of 17 amino acids. With 4 bases removed from V and 0 bases from J, the gap between germline ends came to 16 bases. Germline CDR1 SGHVS, CDR2 FNYEAQ. In nucleotides, the CDR3 is TGTGCCAGCAGCTCCCCGTGGGGGGTTAGCTCCTACAATGAGCAGTTCTTC. Protein product: CASSSPWGVSSYNEQFF. The variable domain in full, with the rest retrieved from reference TRBV7-6 and TRBJ2-1, is GAGVSQSPRYKVTKRGQDVALRCDPISGHVSLYWYRQALGQGPEFLTYFNYEAQQDKSGLPNDRFSAERPEGSISTLTIQRTEQRDSAMYRCASSSPWGVSSYNEQFFGPGTRLTVL.

The genes are TRBV7-9 and TRBJ1-4, with TRBD1 identical over 7 bases. The CDR3 loop spans 14 amino acids. V trimming: 5 bases; J trimming: 8 bases; junction bases outside the gene matches: 8. Germline assignment: CDR1 SEHNR and CDR2 FQNEAQ (reference sequence). CDR3 loop: CASSQRQGGEKLFF. CDR3 sequence (DNA): TGTGCCAGCAGCCAGAGACAGGGTGGAGAAAAACTGTTTTTT.

The chain recombines TRBV28 with TRBJ1-5, with a possible D match to TRBD1 (6 bases). The CDR3 runs to 14 residues. Trimming removed 7 bases at V and 4 bases at J, with 14 bases between. Germline lookup yields CDR1 MDHEN and CDR2 SYDVKM. CDR3 loop: CASNLRGGNQPQHF. CDR3 in DNA: TGTGCCAGCAACCTCCGAGGGGGGAATCAGCCCCAGCATTTT.

V is TRBV6-5 and J is TRBJ2-7, with no clear D. V lost 5 bases and J lost 3, with 11 bases in between. Germline V lookup: CDR1 MNHEY, CDR2 SVGAGI. CDR3 length: 13 residues. DNA of the CDR3: TGTGCCAGCAGTCTTTATATGGACTACGAGCAGTACTTC. Translated, it gives CASSLYMDYEQYF.

V and J are TRBV6-1 and TRBJ1-5; 7 bases match TRBD1. V dropped 2 bases and J dropped 11; count of bases not matched to a gene: 9. This CDR3 region has 14 residues. Germline V gene sequence: CDR1 MNHNS, CDR2 SASEGT. The CDR3 DNA is TGTGCCAGCAGTGAATCAGGGGGGGGTCAAGCCCAGCATTTT. It encodes CASSESGGGQAQHF.

A single count supports this clone. CDR3 in DNA: TGTGCCAGCAGTCTGGGACTAGCGGGAGCAGATACGCAGTATTTT. Translated: CASSLGLAGADTQYF. The chain employs TRBV6-2 or TRBV6-3 and TRBJ2-3; 14 bases are shared with TRBD2. The CDR3 has 15 residues. The junction had 2 bases not matched to a gene; V was cut back by 5 bases and J by 4 bases. The germline V gene has CDR1 MNHEY and CDR2 SVGEGT.

The genes are TRBV29-1 and TRBJ1-3, with TRBD1 matching 7 bases. Germline values: CDR1 SQVTM, CDR2 ANQGSEA. V shed 4 bases, J shed 3 bases, and the junction held 3 bases outside the gene matches. The CDR3 covers 13 residues. Written as DNA, the CDR3 is TGCAGCGTTGGAGGGGGCGATGGAAACACCATATATTTT. This translates into CSVGGGDGNTIYF.

The chain uses TRBV27 and TRBJ2-1; D unresolved. The CDR3 is 15 residues long. Deletions cut 7 bases from V and 0 bases from J, with 13 bases between. Germline V gives CDR1 MNHEY, CDR2 SMNVEV (reference sequence). The CDR3 here is CASILFYGSYNEQFF. The CDR3 DNA sequence: TGTGCCAGCATCCTCTTCTACGGCTCCTACAATGAGCAGTTCTTC.

V is TRBV2 and J is TRBJ2-7, with D perhaps TRBD1 (6 bases). Germline V gene sequence: CDR1 SNHLY, CDR2 FYNNEI. This CDR3 spans 12 amino acids. Trimming removed 6 bases at V and 5 bases at J, with 11 bases between. The CDR3 protein is CASRIQGHEQYF. CDR3 nucleotide sequence: TGTGCCAGCAGGATACAGGGCCACGAGCAGTACTTC.

The rearrangement joins TRBV7-8 to TRBJ2-1; 13 bases map to TRBD2. V gave up 5 bases and J gave up 9 bases; unmatched junction bases: 7. The CDR3 contains 15 residues. In germline, CDR1 is SGHVS, CDR2 FQNEAQ. The CDR3 DNA is TGTGCCAGCAGCACTGGACTAGCGGGAGCCGGTGAGCAGTTCTTC. This sequence encodes CASSTGLAGAGEQFF.

The chain couples TRBV7-2 to TRBJ1-5, with no clear D. This CDR3 has 14 residues. V shed 5 bases and J shed 6 bases, with 14 bases lying between them. The V gene's germline CDR1 is SGHTA and CDR2 FQGNSA. In DNA, the CDR3 is TGTGCCAGCAGCCTCACGCCCGTTGGTCAGCCCCAGCATTTT. It translates to CASSLTPVGQPQHF.

This clone was recorded once. The chain combines TRBV11-3 with TRBJ1-1; tentatively, D is TRBD1 (6 bases). CDR1 is SGHNT, CDR2 YENEEA, per germline. The CDR3 contains 12 residues. V was clipped by 2 bases and J by 10 bases, with 11 bases between them. The CDR3 loop is CASSLKGGGAFF. In nucleotides, the CDR3 is TGTGCCAGCAGCTTAAAAGGGGGGGGAGCTTTCTTT.

This rearrangement joins TRBV20-1 to TRBJ2-3; D is undetermined. Germline CDR1 DFQATT, CDR2 SNEGSKA (reference sequence). The CDR3 has 12 amino acids. Deletions cut 3 bases from V and 3 bases from J, with 7 bases between. The CDR3 sequence: CSASPITDTQYF. In nucleotides, the CDR3 is TGCAGTGCTAGTCCTATTACAGATACGCAGTATTTT.

The chain combines TRBV2 with TRBJ2-7; the match to TRBD1 covers 7 bases. V shed 3 bases, J shed 4 bases, and the junction held 6 bases outside the gene matches. The CDR3 has 14 amino acids. CDR1 and CDR2 from the germline V gene are SNHLY and FYNNEI. The CDR3 reads CASSDQRGLYEQYF. Written as DNA, the CDR3 is TGTGCCAGCAGTGATCAAAGGGGGCTATACGAGCAGTACTTC. Variable domain in full (rest from reference TRBV2 and TRBJ2-7): EPEVTQTPSHQVTQMGQEVILRCVPISNHLYFYWYRQILGQKVEFLVSFYNNEISEKSEIFDDQFSVERPDGSNFTLKIRSTKLEDSAMYFCASSDQRGLYEQYFGPGTRLTVT.

This sequence joins TRBV7-9 and TRBJ2-7, with D uncertain. The CDR3 totals 13 residues. Germline assignment: CDR1 SEHNR and CDR2 FQNEAQ (reference sequence). Trimming stripped 5 bases from V and 0 bases from J, with 8 bases between. The CDR3 protein is CASSRQVSYEQYF. The CDR3 DNA reads TGTGCCAGCAGCAGGCAGGTCTCCTACGAGCAGTACTTC.